These 26 T cell receptor beta chains were all obtained from the same sample, sequenced in a study of blood T cell repertoires in COVID-19. The assay was immunoSEQ multiplex PCR, and TCRdb's table has in-frame clones only and misses some. The sample consists of 63,000 or so clones, 80% to 85% of them appearing once. The source material was peripheral blood. The receptor set was obtained from a human donor in a cohort sampled during active COVID-19.

The J gene is TRBJ1-1, the V gene TRBV12-5; D is uncertain. Germline CDR1 is LGHNT and CDR2 is FRNRAP. V gave up 1 base and J gave up 9 bases, with 9 bases separating them. The CDR3 spans 12 residues. The CDR3 sequence: CASGLGAEKAFF. Written as DNA, the CDR3 is TGTGCTAGTGGTTTGGGTGCTGAGAAAGCTTTCTTT.

The chain joins TRBV6-6 to TRBJ1-1; tentatively, D is TRBD1 (5 bases). V dropped 6 bases and J dropped 10 bases, with 15 bases sitting between them. This CDR3 is 12 amino acids long. CDR1 is MNHNY, CDR2 SVGAGI, per germline (reference sequence). The CDR3 DNA reads TGTGCCAGCAGCCAGAGGACAACGGGAGCTTTCTTT. It yields the protein CASSQRTTGAFF.

The genes are TRBV7-2 and TRBJ1-2, with 9 bases matching TRBD1. This CDR3 spans 14 amino acids. V lost 4 bases, J lost 6 bases, and 6 bases stayed unmatched. The germline gives CDR1 SGHTA, CDR2 FQGNSA. Here the CDR3 reads CASSSTGTGNGYTF. Here the CDR3 DNA reads TGTGCCAGCAGCTCCACCGGGACAGGGAATGGCTACACCTTC.

The chain recombines TRBV4-3 with TRBJ1-2, with a possible D match to TRBD1 (5 bases). V gave up 4 bases and J gave up 4 bases, with 22 bases separating them. The CDR3 spans 17 residues. CDR1 is LGHNA, CDR2 YSLEER, per germline. CDR3 residues: CASSPRAQGALGYGYTF. Written as DNA, the CDR3 is TGCGCCAGCAGCCCAAGAGCTCAAGGGGCGCTTGGCTATGGCTACACCTTC.

This chain joins TRBV6-5 and TRBJ2-7, with 11 bases that match TRBD1. The length of the CDR3 is 15 residues. Germline V CDR1 and CDR2: MNHEY, SVGAGI. Trimming removed 7 bases from V and 4 bases from J; junction bases left unmatched: 9. CDR3 amino acids: CASMGGTGGRYEQYF. CDR3 DNA sequence: TGTGCCAGCATGGGTGGGACAGGGGGAAGATACGAGCAGTACTTC.

The chain carries TRBV6-1 and TRBJ2-2; 8 bases align to TRBD2. The CDR3 totals 17 residues. CDR1 is MNHNS, CDR2 SASEGT, per germline. V trimming: 3 bases; J trimming: 6 bases; junction bases outside the gene matches: 12. The CDR3 bases are TGTGCCAGCAGTGAGGAGCGGGCTAGCGGGTCTGCCGGGGAGCTGTTTTTT. Protein sequence: CASSEERASGSAGELFF.

This chain links TRBV4-1 with TRBJ2-1, with 9 nucleotides matching TRBD2. The CDR3 is 15 residues long. Germline CDR1 reads MGHRA; CDR2 reads YSYEKL. Trimming at V came to 1 base and at J to 4 bases, leaving 2 bases not matched to a gene. The CDR3 bases are TGCGCCAGCAGCCAAGCGCGGGGGGGTTACAATGAGCAGTTCTTC. This sequence encodes CASSQARGGYNEQFF.

V usage is TRBV3-1 (or the pseudogene TRBV3-2) and J usage is TRBJ1-6; maybe TRBD1 (5 bases). Germline V gene data show CDR1 as LGHDT and CDR2 as YNNKEL (reference sequence). The CDR3 is 16 amino acids. The V and J ends lost 4 bases and 6 bases respectively, with 16 bases between them. Written as DNA, the CDR3 is TGTGCCAGCAGCCTCAAACCCCTCGGGGGTAATTCACCCCTCCACTTT. It yields the protein CASSLKPLGGNSPLHF.

This clone was seen a single time. V is TRBV29-1 and J is TRBJ1-2; 7 nucleotides match TRBD1. The trim removed 6 bases at V and 2 bases at J, leaving 6 bases unmatched. Looked up from germline, CDR1 is SQVTM and CDR2 is ANQGSEA. CDR3 size: 13 residues. This chain's CDR3 is CSVAGTVNYGYTF. The CDR3 DNA follows: TGCAGCGTCGCCGGGACAGTAAACTATGGCTACACCTTC.

The chain combines TRBV2 with TRBJ2-2; D call uncertain. The ends were cut back, 5 bases at V and 3 bases at J, with 13 bases in the middle. Germline-derived CDR1 and CDR2 are SNHLY and FYNNEI. CDR3 size: 15 residues. The chain's CDR3 is CASSRDSSHTGELFF. In DNA, the CDR3 is TGTGCCAGCAGTCGTGACTCCTCTCACACCGGGGAGCTGTTTTTT.

V and J are TRBV4-1 and TRBJ2-3; D is perhaps TRBD2 (5 bases). V dropped 1 base and J dropped 0 bases, with 11 bases sitting between them. There are 16 residues in the CDR3. CDR1 is MGHRA, CDR2 YSYEKL, per germline. Here the CDR3 reads CASSQGQLASTDTQYF. The CDR3 DNA is TGCGCCAGCAGCCAAGGGCAGCTAGCTAGCACAGATACGCAGTATTTT.

A note on this clone: The sample contains more than one DNA sequence encoding this CDR3. The chain has TRBV3-1 (or the pseudogene TRBV3-2) and TRBJ1-1, with D perhaps matching TRBD1 (5 bases). This CDR3 comprises 11 residues. Deletions cut 10 bases from V and 5 bases from J, with 11 bases between. Germline CDR1 and CDR2: LGHDT and YNNKEL (reference sequence). The CDR3 reads CATRGGTEAFF. The CDR3 DNA sequence: TGTGCCACGCGGGGGGGGACTGAAGCTTTCTTT.

This clone was seen once. This chain links TRBV5-5 with TRBJ1-1; 8 bases agree with TRBD1. The CDR3 consists of 14 residues. V dropped 4 bases and J dropped 1; count of bases not matched to a gene: 3. Germline V gene data show CDR1 as SGHKS and CDR2 as YYEKEE (reference sequence). The CDR3 reads CASSPDRANTEAFF. Here the CDR3 DNA reads TGTGCCAGCAGCCCGGACAGGGCGAACACTGAAGCTTTCTTT.

This clone was seen just once. The chain recombines TRBV29-1 with TRBJ1-1, with 9 bases lining up with TRBD1. This CDR3 spans 13 amino acids. Looked up from germline, CDR1 is SQVTM and CDR2 is ANQGSEA. Losses at the gene ends were 7 bases for V and 2 bases for J; bases not matched to a gene: 5. DNA of the CDR3: TGCAGCGCCATGGACAGGGGAAACACTGAAGCTTTCTTT. Translating it yields CSAMDRGNTEAFF.

The chain recombines TRBV3-1 (or the pseudogene TRBV3-2) with TRBJ2-5; D not resolved. This CDR3 comprises 12 residues. Deletions cut 0 bases from V and 4 bases from J, with 3 bases between. Germline lookup yields CDR1 LGHDT and CDR2 YNNKEL (reference sequence). DNA of the CDR3: TGTGCCAGCAGCCAAGATCGAGAGACCCAGTACTTC. Translated: CASSQDRETQYF.

The rearrangement links TRBV6-5 to TRBJ1-1; 7 bases are a match to TRBD1. Germline CDR1 and CDR2: MNHEY and SVGAGI. This CDR3 region has 15 residues. V lost 6 bases, J lost 0 bases, and 7 bases stayed unmatched. The chain's CDR3 is CASRRGDRMNTEAFF. The CDR3 DNA reads as TGTGCCAGCAGAAGAGGGGACAGAATGAACACTGAAGCTTTCTTT.

The V gene is TRBV5-4, the J gene TRBJ1-2, with D possibly TRBD1 on 6 matching bases. The CDR3 totals 15 residues. V shed 3 bases and J shed 5 bases, with 17 bases lying between them. CDR1 and CDR2 from the germline V gene are SGHNT and YYREEE (reference sequence). CDR3 protein: CASSWGQGTGYGYTF. The DNA of the CDR3 is TGTGCCAGCAGCTGGGGGCAGGGAACAGGGTATGGCTACACCTTC.

The J gene is TRBJ1-2, the V gene TRBV9; D not resolved. Germline CDR1 is SGDLS and CDR2 is YYNGEE. Trimming removed 4 bases from V and 8 bases from J, with 15 bases in between. The CDR3 extends over 13 amino acids. Here the CDR3 DNA reads TGTGCCAGCAGCCCGGCCCTCCGGCGGGGCTACACCTTC. It encodes CASSPALRRGYTF.

The chain is built from TRBV7-2 and TRBJ2-1; tentatively, D is TRBD2 (6 bases). The V end was cut by 5 bases, the J end by 7 bases, with 18 bases between. Germline V CDR1 and CDR2: SGHTA, FQGNSA. There are 15 residues in the CDR3. The CDR3 is CASSPRTIGGNEQFF. CDR3 nucleotides: TGTGCCAGCAGCCCCAGGACTATAGGAGGAAATGAGCAGTTCTTC.

The CDR3, as DNA: TGCGCCAGCAGCCTCGGGGGGTTAGGTTCACCCCTCCACTTT. As protein: CASSLGGLGSPLHF. V is TRBV5-1 and J is TRBJ1-6, with D possibly being TRBD1 (5 bases). V dropped 4 bases and J dropped 9 bases, with 14 bases sitting between them. Germline CDR1 reads SGHRS; CDR2 reads YFSETQ. The CDR3 is made up of 14 amino acids.

This rearrangement joins TRBV19 to TRBJ1-2; no definite D call. The CDR3 is made up of 14 amino acids. Looked up from germline, CDR1 is LNHDA and CDR2 is SQIVND (reference sequence). Trimming removed 0 bases from V and 4 bases from J, with 9 bases in between. The CDR3 DNA reads as TGTGCCAGTAGTATAGATACAGCCCTCTATGGCTACACCTTC. Translated, it gives CASSIDTALYGYTF.

The chain combines TRBV5-1 with TRBJ2-5; TRBD1 matches at 9 bases. V gave up 3 bases and J gave up 5 bases; unmatched junction bases: 8. This CDR3 spans 15 amino acids. Germline values: CDR1 SGHRS, CDR2 YFSETQ. This chain's CDR3 is CASSSRGTGSETQYF. The CDR3 nucleotides are TGCGCCAGCAGCTCAAGAGGGACAGGGAGCGAGACCCAGTACTTC.

V gene TRBV9 combines with J gene TRBJ2-7; tentatively, D is TRBD1 (6 bases). Germline V gene lookup returns CDR1 SGDLS and CDR2 YYNGEE. The CDR3 runs 14 residues. V lost 4 bases to trimming and J lost 6 bases, with 17 bases between them. The CDR3 region is CASSPRSGAREQYF. The CDR3 DNA sequence: TGTGCCAGCAGCCCCCGATCAGGGGCACGCGAGCAGTACTTC.

This clone was counted between two and nine times. The chain uses TRBV6-5 and TRBJ2-2; no clear D gene. The CDR3 extends over 15 amino acids. Germline V gene data show CDR1 as MNHEY and CDR2 as SVGAGI. V was shortened by 6 bases and J by 1 base, with 12 bases between the two germline ends. The CDR3 bases are TGTGCCAGCAGACCCGGGTCCCAGAACACCGGGGAGCTGTTTTTT. This sequence encodes CASRPGSQNTGELFF.

The rearrangement links TRBV2 to TRBJ1-5; 8 nucleotides align to TRBD1. Germline V gene data show CDR1 as SNHLY and CDR2 as FYNNEI. V shed 4 bases, J shed 6 bases, and the junction held 5 bases outside the gene matches. The CDR3 consists of 14 residues. The CDR3 sequence: CASSGQGIVQPQHF. CDR3 coding DNA: TGTGCCAGCAGTGGACAGGGGATAGTTCAGCCCCAGCATTTT.

This chain uses TRBV12-5 with TRBJ1-3, with D maybe TRBD1 (5 bases). Deletions cut 0 bases from V and 0 bases from J, with 15 bases between. Germline lookup yields CDR1 LGHNT and CDR2 FRNRAP. CDR3 length: 18 amino acids. The chain's CDR3 is CASGLVLRQTLSGNTIYF. CDR3 coding DNA: TGTGCTAGTGGTTTGGTCCTACGACAGACCCTCTCTGGAAACACCATATATTTT. Supplemented by reference TRBV12-5 and TRBJ1-3, the full variable domain reads DARVTQTPRHKVTEMGQEVTMRCQPILGHNTVFWYRQTMMQGLELLAYFRNRAPLDDSGMPKDRFSAEMPDATLATLKIQPSEPRDSAVYFCASGLVLRQTLSGNTIYFGEGSWLTVV.